The clone carrying this TCR beta chain was observed at least ten times. No antigen is known for it. This record belongs to a study of regulatory T cells in long-lasting Graves disease. Overall study findings and caveats: Accuracy was possibly reduced by small sample size. When disease was persistent, TRBV28, TRBJ1-2 and TRBJ2-5 were the favored segments. Those with persistent disease had in common more public clonotypes (about 2,500) than new patients (about 970).

Relying on iRepertoire HTBI primers and Arm-PCR of CDR3 regions, the team built TCR beta libraries. Each CDR3 protein gets one entry after TCRdb re-called the multiplex PCR reads with MiXCR. The table records about 300,000 distinct CDR3 sequences, about 18% of them present only once. The V segment lost 1 base and the J segment 3 bases; nucleotides outside the gene matches: 8. Germline V gene sequence: CDR1 LGHDT, CDR2 YNNKEL (reference sequence). CDR3 length: 17 amino acids. Time point described: newly diagnosed GD, antithyroid drugs for less than 3 months. PBMC-derived RNA was used for the TCR library. Tubes containing EDTA received about 9.7 milliliters of drawn peripheral blood.

The sample here was peripheral blood mononuclear cells (PBMCs), taken at new diagnosis, from a patient treated with antithyroid drugs. This clonotype was sampled from a female donor with Graves disease. This chain uses TRBV3-1 with TRBJ2-1; 8 bases align to TRBD2. CDR3 amino acids: CASSQGTLSGSYNEQFF. For the CDR3, the DNA is TGTGCCAGCAGCCAAGGAACGTTGAGCGGGAGCTACAATGAGCAGTTCTTC.